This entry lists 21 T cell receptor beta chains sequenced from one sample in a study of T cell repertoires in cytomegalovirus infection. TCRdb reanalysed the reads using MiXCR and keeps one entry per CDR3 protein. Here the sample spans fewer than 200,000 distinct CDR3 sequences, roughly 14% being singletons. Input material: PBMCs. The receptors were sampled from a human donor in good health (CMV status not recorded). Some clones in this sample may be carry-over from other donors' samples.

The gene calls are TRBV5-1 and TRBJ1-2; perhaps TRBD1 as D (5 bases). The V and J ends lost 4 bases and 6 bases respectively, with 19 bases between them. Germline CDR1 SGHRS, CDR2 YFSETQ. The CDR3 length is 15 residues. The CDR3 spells CASSPYRDSGHGYTF. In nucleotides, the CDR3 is TGCGCCAGCAGCCCATACCGGGACTCGGGCCATGGCTACACCTTC.

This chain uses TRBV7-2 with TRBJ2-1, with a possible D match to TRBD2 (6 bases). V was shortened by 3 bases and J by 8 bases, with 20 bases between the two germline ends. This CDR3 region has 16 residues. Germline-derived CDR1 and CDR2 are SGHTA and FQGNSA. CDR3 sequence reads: CASSFSPGPPGDEQFF. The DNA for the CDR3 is TGTGCCAGCAGCTTCTCCCCGGGACCCCCGGGGGATGAGCAGTTCTTC.

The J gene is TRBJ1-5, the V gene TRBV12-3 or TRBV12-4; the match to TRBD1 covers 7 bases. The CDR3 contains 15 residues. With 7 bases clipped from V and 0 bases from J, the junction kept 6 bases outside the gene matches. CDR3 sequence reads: CASTRGQNSNQPQHF. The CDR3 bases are TGTGCCAGCACCAGGGGACAGAATAGCAATCAGCCCCAGCATTTT.

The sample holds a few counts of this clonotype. CDR3 sequence reads: CSATLSSGGENTGELFF. The DNA for the CDR3 is TGCAGTGCTACTCTAAGTAGCGGGGGGGAGAACACCGGGGAGCTGTTTTTT. The gene calls are TRBV20-1 and TRBJ2-2; 11 bases align to TRBD2. Germline lookup yields CDR1 DFQATT and CDR2 SNEGSKA (reference sequence). Trimming cost V 4 bases and J 1 base; bases outside gene matches: 8. The CDR3 consists of 17 residues.

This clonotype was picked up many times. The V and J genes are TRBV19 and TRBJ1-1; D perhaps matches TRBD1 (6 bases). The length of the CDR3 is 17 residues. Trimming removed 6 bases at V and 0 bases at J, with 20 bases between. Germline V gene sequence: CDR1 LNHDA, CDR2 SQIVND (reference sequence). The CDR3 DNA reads TGTGCCAGTAGCCTAACGGGGGGCCAACGGATGAACACTGAAGCTTTCTTT. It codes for CASSLTGGQRMNTEAFF.

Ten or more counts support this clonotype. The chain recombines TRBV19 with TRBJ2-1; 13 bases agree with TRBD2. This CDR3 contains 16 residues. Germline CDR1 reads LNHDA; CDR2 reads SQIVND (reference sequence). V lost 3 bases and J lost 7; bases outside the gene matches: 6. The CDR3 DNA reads TGTGCCAGTAGTATGGTTCCGGGACTAGCGGGAAATGAGCAGTTCTTC. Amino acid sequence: CASSMVPGLAGNEQFF. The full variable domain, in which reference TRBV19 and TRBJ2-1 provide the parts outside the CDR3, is DGGITQSPKYLFRKEGQNVTLSCEQNLNHDAMYWYRQDPGQGLRLIYYSQIVNDFQKGDIAEGYSVSREKKESFPLTVTSAQKNPTAFYLCASSMVPGLAGNEQFFGPGTRLTVL.

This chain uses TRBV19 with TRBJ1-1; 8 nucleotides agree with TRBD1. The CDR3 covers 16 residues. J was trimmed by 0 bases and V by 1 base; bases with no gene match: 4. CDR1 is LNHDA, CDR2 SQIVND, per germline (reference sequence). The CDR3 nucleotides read TGTGCCAGTAGTATAGCCGGCAGGGGGCTGAACACTGAAGCTTTCTTT. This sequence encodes CASSIAGRGLNTEAFF.

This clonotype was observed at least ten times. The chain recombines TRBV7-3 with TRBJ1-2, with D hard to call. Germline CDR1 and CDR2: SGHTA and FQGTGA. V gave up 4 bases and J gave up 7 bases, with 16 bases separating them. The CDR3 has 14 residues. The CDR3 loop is CASSSRGGYGGYTF. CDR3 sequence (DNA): TGTGCCAGCAGCTCCCGTGGAGGGTACGGTGGCTACACCTTC.

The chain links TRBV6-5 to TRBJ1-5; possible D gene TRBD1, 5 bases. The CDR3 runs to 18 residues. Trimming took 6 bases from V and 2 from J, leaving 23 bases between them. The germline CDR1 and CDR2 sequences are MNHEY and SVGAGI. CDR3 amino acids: CASSRSLPGVGGNQPQHF. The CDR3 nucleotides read TGTGCCAGCAGCCGCTCGTTACCGGGGGTTGGTGGCAATCAGCCCCAGCATTTT.

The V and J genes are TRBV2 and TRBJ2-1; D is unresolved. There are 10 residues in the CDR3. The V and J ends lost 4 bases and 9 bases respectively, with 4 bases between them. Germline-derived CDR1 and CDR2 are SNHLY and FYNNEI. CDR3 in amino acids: CASSVSEQFF. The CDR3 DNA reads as TGTGCCAGCAGTGTTAGTGAGCAGTTCTTC.

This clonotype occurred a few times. The CDR3 nucleotides are TGTGCCAGCAGCCCGACCCCCAAGGGCGAGCAGTACTTC. It yields the protein CASSPTPKGEQYF. The rearrangement joins TRBV7-2 to TRBJ2-7; D ambiguous. The CDR3 runs to 13 residues. Germline V gene lookup returns CDR1 SGHTA and CDR2 FQGNSA. The V end lost 5 bases, the J end lost 6 bases, and 14 bases lay between the germline ends.

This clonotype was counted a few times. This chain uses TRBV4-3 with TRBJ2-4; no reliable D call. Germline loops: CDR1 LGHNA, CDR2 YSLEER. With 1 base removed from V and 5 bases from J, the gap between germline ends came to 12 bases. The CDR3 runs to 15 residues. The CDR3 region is CASSQGVERQNIQYF. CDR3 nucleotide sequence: TGCGCCAGCAGCCAAGGAGTCGAAAGACAAAACATTCAGTACTTC.

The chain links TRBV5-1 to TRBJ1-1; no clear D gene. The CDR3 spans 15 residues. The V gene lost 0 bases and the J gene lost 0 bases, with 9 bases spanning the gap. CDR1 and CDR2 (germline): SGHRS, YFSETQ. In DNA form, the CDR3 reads TGCGCCAGCAGCTTGGAGGGTTTCATGAACACTGAAGCTTTCTTT. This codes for CASSLEGFMNTEAFF.

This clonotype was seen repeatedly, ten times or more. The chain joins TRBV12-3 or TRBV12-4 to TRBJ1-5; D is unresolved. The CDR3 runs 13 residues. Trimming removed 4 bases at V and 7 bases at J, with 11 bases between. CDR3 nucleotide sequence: TGTGCCAGCAGTTCCGCCGGGAAGCAGCCCCAGCATTTT. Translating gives CASSSAGKQPQHF.

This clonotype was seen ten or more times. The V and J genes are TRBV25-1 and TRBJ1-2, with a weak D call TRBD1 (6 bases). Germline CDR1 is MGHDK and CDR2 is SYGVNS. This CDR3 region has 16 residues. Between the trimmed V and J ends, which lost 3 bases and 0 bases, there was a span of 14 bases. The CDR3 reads CASSEQDRIANYGYTF. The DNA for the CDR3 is TGTGCCAGCAGTGAGCAAGACAGGATAGCTAACTATGGCTACACCTTC.

The CDR3 nucleotides read TGTGCCAGCAGTTTAAGGGTGGACTTTAATTCACCCCTCCACTTT. Its protein is CASSLRVDFNSPLHF. The V and J genes are TRBV12-3 or TRBV12-4 and TRBJ1-6; no firm D call. Trimming pared 2 bases from V and 6 bases from J, leaving 11 bases between. This CDR3 spans 15 amino acids.

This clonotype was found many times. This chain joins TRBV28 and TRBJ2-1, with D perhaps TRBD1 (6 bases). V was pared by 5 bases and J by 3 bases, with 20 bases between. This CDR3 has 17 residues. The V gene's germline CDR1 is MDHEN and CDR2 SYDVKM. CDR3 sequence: CASSAFSTGYYYNEQFF. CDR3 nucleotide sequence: TGTGCCAGCAGTGCCTTTTCGACAGGCTATTACTACAATGAGCAGTTCTTC.

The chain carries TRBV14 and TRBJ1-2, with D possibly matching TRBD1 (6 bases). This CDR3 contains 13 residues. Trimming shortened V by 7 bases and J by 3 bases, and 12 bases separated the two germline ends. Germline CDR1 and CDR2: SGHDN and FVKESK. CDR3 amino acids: CASNRRGDYGYTF. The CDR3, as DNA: TGTGCCAGCAACAGGAGGGGGGACTATGGCTACACCTTC.

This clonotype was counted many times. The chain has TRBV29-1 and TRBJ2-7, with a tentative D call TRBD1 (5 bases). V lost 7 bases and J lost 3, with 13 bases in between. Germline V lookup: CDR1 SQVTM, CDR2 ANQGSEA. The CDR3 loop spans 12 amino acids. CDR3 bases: TGCAGCGCCGGCAGGGATGTCTACGAGCAGTACTTC. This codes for CSAGRDVYEQYF.

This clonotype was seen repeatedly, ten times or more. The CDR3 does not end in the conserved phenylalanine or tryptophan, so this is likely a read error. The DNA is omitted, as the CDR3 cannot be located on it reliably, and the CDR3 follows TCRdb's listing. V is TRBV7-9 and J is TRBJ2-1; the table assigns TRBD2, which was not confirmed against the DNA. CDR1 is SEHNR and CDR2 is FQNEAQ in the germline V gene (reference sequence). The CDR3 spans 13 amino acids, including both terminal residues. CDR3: CASSLLGLAPIPK.

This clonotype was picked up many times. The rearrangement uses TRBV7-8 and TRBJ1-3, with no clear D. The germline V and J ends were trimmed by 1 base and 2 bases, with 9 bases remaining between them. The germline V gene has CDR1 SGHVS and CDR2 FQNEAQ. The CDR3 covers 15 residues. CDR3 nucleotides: TGTGCCAGCAGCTTAGTCGCAACCGCTGGAAACACCATATATTTT. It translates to CASSLVATAGNTIYF. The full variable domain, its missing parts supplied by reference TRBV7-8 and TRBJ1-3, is GAGVSQSPRYKVAKRGQDVALRCDPISGHVSLFWYQQALGQGPEFLTYFQNEAQLDKSGLPSDRFFAERPEGSVSTLKIQRTQQEDSAVYLCASSLVATAGNTIYFGEGSWLTVV.